This TCR beta chain was found in a study of human T cells and chemical hapten exposure. In the study overall: Mainly, slight library volume differences in the pool made TCR yields vary.

Time point indicated: patch test 1, 2 weeks after DPC sensitization. Noted treatment: therapeutic diphenylcyclopropenone sensitization with weekly scalp DPC. The library tagged individual cDNA molecules with unique molecular identifiers. Each CDR3 protein is one row after TCRdb ran MiXCR on the RACE reads. Altogether roughly 74,000 distinct CDR3 sequences are present, 32% being singletons, with the ten largest covering 8.9%. General study results and limits: TCRs exceeding 1 in 1000 frequency stayed unchanged with DPC sensitization. Alopecia in the donors means their immune response may deviate from healthy people's.

Germline V CDR1 and CDR2: SGDLS, YYNGEE. This CDR3 has 15 residues. The V gene lost 1 base and the J gene lost 2 bases, with 10 bases spanning the gap. A note on this clonotype: Its antigen is not known.

The chain joins TRBV9 to TRBJ2-1, with D possibly being TRBD2 (6 bases). The specimen comprised whole blood, sampled in connection with sensitization to the hapten diphenylcyclopropenone (DPC). The source is a man aged 35-49 years with alopecia areata. Some clones in this sample may be carry-over from other donors' samples. The CDR3, as DNA: TGTGCCAGCAGCGTACCAGCGGGCCCCTACAATGAGCAGTTCTTC. Its protein product is CASSVPAGPYNEQFF.